Below are 16 T cell receptor beta chains sequenced from a single sample in a study of T cells after yellow fever vaccination. One entry per CDR3 protein, called by TCRdb with MiXCR from the 5' RACE reads. The data contain 200,000 to 300,000 distinct CDR3 sequences, 6% to 8% of them singletons. The sample in question was CD4+ T cells sorted from PBMCs, obtained on the day of the yellow fever booster vaccination. These receptor sequences come from a man younger than 45 who received the YFV17D yellow fever vaccine.

In this sample, this clonotype turned up a few times. This chain connects TRBV20-1 to TRBJ2-4; maybe TRBD2 (6 bases). This CDR3 has 12 amino acids. With 6 bases removed from V and 10 bases from J, the gap between germline ends came to 16 bases. Germline V CDR1 and CDR2: DFQATT, SNEGSKA (reference sequence). The CDR3 loop is CSATVLAEIQYF. The CDR3 DNA follows: TGCAGTGCCACGGTACTAGCAGAAATTCAGTACTTC.

There are many counts of this clonotype. The rearrangement uses TRBV29-1 and TRBJ2-1, with 11 bases fitting TRBD2. The CDR3 length is 13 residues. Germline assignment: CDR1 SQVTM and CDR2 ANQGSEA. V lost 8 bases and J lost 10; bases outside the gene matches: 10. CDR3 in DNA: TGCAGCCTCTCCGGGACTAGCGGTACAGAGCAGTTCTTC. This sequence encodes CSLSGTSGTEQFF.

In this sample, this clonotype turned up many times. This chain joins TRBV7-8 and TRBJ1-6; D unresolved. CDR1 and CDR2 from the germline V gene are SGHVS and FQNEAQ. This CDR3 region has 16 residues. V shed 6 bases and J shed 8 bases, with 20 bases lying between them. The CDR3 coding sequence is TGTGCCAGCAGGCCCCACCCTGTCGGGTCACATTCACCCCTCCACTTT. Protein product: CASRPHPVGSHSPLHF.

V and J are TRBV20-1 and TRBJ2-5, with a possible D match to TRBD2 (5 bases). The CDR3 consists of 13 residues. Trimming took off 5 bases at V and 2 bases at J, with 12 bases between the two ends. Germline V gives CDR1 DFQATT, CDR2 SNEGSKA (reference sequence). The CDR3 here is CSAQSGSQETQYF. For the CDR3, the DNA is TGCAGTGCTCAGAGCGGAAGTCAAGAGACCCAGTACTTC.

V is TRBV4-1 and J is TRBJ1-5; 8 positions agree with TRBD1. The CDR3 has 15 residues. From germline, CDR1 is MGHRA and CDR2 YSYEKL. Trimming at V came to 4 bases and at J to 4 bases, leaving 6 bases not matched to a gene. CDR3 DNA sequence: TGCGCCAGCAGCCCCTCCCGACAGGGGAATCAGCCCCAGCATTTT. This sequence encodes CASSPSRQGNQPQHF.

This sequence joins TRBV7-2 and TRBJ2-3; D perhaps matches TRBD2 (6 bases). The CDR3 has 14 amino acids. Germline V lookup: CDR1 SGHTA, CDR2 FQGNSA. Trimming removed 6 bases from V and 2 bases from J, with 12 bases in between. For the CDR3, the DNA is TGTGCCAGCAGTTTACAGCGGGCCACAGATACGCAGTATTTT. Its protein is CASSLQRATDTQYF.

This clonotype was seen more than once but under ten times. The J gene is TRBJ2-2, the V gene TRBV20-1; 9 nucleotides line up with TRBD1. V trimming: 3 bases; J trimming: 7 bases; junction bases outside the gene matches: 9. CDR1 is DFQATT, CDR2 SNEGSKA, per germline (reference sequence). CDR3 length: 15 amino acids. The CDR3 bases are TGCAGTGCTAGCCACAGGGGGCGAGTGGACGGGGAGCTGTTTTTT. Residues: CSASHRGRVDGELFF.

The table lists this clonotype with many counts. V gene TRBV6-1 combines with J gene TRBJ1-3; 9 bases line up with TRBD1. The V segment lost 6 bases and the J segment 4 bases; nucleotides outside the gene matches: 7. The CDR3 runs 15 residues. Per germline, CDR1 MNHNS and CDR2 SASEGT. The CDR3 region is CASSIGQGKGNTIYF. For the CDR3, the DNA is TGTGCCAGCAGCATCGGACAGGGGAAGGGAAACACCATATATTTT.

Ten or more counts support this clonotype. The chain recombines TRBV19 with TRBJ2-5; TRBD2 matches at 9 bases. J was trimmed by 5 bases and V by 3 bases; bases with no gene match: 7. This CDR3 is 15 amino acids long. Germline CDR1 and CDR2: LNHDA and SQIVND (reference sequence). CDR3 nucleotide sequence: TGTGCCAGTAGTATCCCAGCGGGAGGCAAGGAGACCCAGTACTTC. Amino acids: CASSIPAGGKETQYF.

The sample holds a few counts of this clonotype. The chain employs TRBV12-3 or TRBV12-4 and TRBJ1-3, with unresolved D. The V and J ends lost 1 base and 6 bases respectively, with 4 bases between them. This CDR3 spans 12 amino acids. The CDR3 here is CASSLDVNTIYF. In DNA, the CDR3 is TGTGCCAGCAGTTTAGATGTAAACACCATATATTTT.

The rearrangement links TRBV5-1 to TRBJ1-6, with TRBD1 as a possible D gene (5 bases). The germline V gene encodes CDR1 SGHRS and CDR2 YFSETQ. V dropped 4 bases and J dropped 7 bases, with 12 bases sitting between them. CDR3 length: 14 amino acids. The CDR3 spells CASSGGTENSPLHF. DNA for the CDR3: TGCGCCAGCAGCGGTGGGACGGAGAATTCACCCCTCCACTTT.

This clonotype was seen at least ten times. The chain is built from TRBV28 and TRBJ2-5; 13 nucleotides agree with TRBD2. This CDR3 has 17 amino acids. The V gene's germline CDR1 is MDHEN and CDR2 SYDVKM. V trimming: 5 bases; J trimming: 5 bases; junction bases outside the gene matches: 11. For the CDR3, the DNA is TGTGCCAGCAGTCCAGCTCGGACTAGCGGGAGTCGCGAGACCCAGTACTTC. As protein: CASSPARTSGSRETQYF.

V and J are TRBV5-1 and TRBJ2-3; D is possibly TRBD1 (6 bases). The CDR3 loop spans 17 amino acids. Trimming pared 4 bases from V and 4 bases from J, leaving 22 bases between. Germline V lookup: CDR1 SGHRS, CDR2 YFSETQ. The CDR3 loop reads CASSTKQGKEVPDTQYF. In nucleotides, the CDR3 is TGCGCCAGCAGCACGAAACAGGGAAAGGAAGTTCCAGATACGCAGTATTTT.

The sample holds a few counts of this clonotype. The chain recombines TRBV30 with TRBJ2-3; D assignment may be TRBD1 or TRBD2 (6 bases each). The V end was cut by 4 bases, the J end by 3 bases, with 14 bases between. Germline V gene sequence: CDR1 GTSNPN, CDR2 SVGIG (reference sequence). The CDR3 totals 14 residues. The CDR3 nucleotides are TGTGCCTGGAAACAGGGTCGGGGGACAGATACGCAGTATTTT. It is translated as CAWKQGRGTDTQYF.

This clonotype was recorded a few times. V usage is TRBV28 and J usage is TRBJ2-7; 12 nucleotides match TRBD1. With 3 bases clipped from V and 6 bases from J, the junction kept 12 bases outside the gene matches. This CDR3 contains 17 residues. Looked up from germline, CDR1 is MDHEN and CDR2 is SYDVKM. CDR3 bases: TGTGCCAGCAGTTTGGCCCCCCACGGGACAGGGGGCTTCGAGCAGTACTTC. Residues: CASSLAPHGTGGFEQYF.

This clonotype has at least ten counts. The chain couples TRBV11-2 to TRBJ2-1; D is unresolved. Trimming removed 0 bases at V and 0 bases at J, with 6 bases between. There are 15 residues in the CDR3. CDR1 is SGHAT and CDR2 is FQNNGV in the germline V gene. CDR3 coding DNA: TGTGCCAGCAGCTTAGAACCGAGCTCCTACAATGAGCAGTTCTTC. This sequence encodes CASSLEPSSYNEQFF. The full variable domain, with the rest looked up from reference TRBV11-2 and TRBJ2-1, is EAGVAQSPRYKIIEKRQSVAFWCNPISGHATLYWYQQILGQGPKLLIQFQNNGVVDDSQLPKDRFSAERLKGVDSTLKIQPAKLEDSAVYLCASSLEPSSYNEQFFGPGTRLTVL.